This TCR beta chain was found in a study of shared clonotypes between healthy human individuals. An assay was performed, and its level was deep. Profiling relied on immunoSEQ multiplex PCR, and the TCRdb table lists in-frame clones only, not all of them. The repertoire holds about 980,000 clones, with approximately 76% as singletons. Germline V lookup: CDR1 SGHTA, CDR2 FQGNSA. The CDR3 sequence is 15 residues long. V was trimmed by 0 bases and J by 4 bases, leaving 13 bases between them. This clone was observed a few times. This chain connects TRBV7-2 to TRBJ2-7; TRBD2 is a possible D gene (5 bases). What was sequenced was memory CD4+ T cells sorted from blood. The subset: CD45RA-negative fraction. This sequence was found in a man aged 18 to 29 in good health. In DNA, the CDR3 is TGTGCCAGCAGCTTAGCGGACTTGGCGGGTTACGAGCAGTACTTC. Translated: CASSLADLAGYEQYF. Combining the CDR3 with reference TRBV7-2 and TRBJ2-7 gives the whole variable domain GAGVSQSPSNKVTEKGKDVELRCDPISGHTALYWYRQSLGQGLEFLIYFQGNSAPDKSGLPSDRFSAERTGGSVSTLTIQRTQQEDSAVYLCASSLADLAGYEQYFGPGTRLTVT.